The 18 T cell receptor beta chains below come from one sample, sequenced in a study of blood T cells in healthy people across ages. Primers used in a second PCR of about 7 to 12 cycles were a sample-barcoded 5' primer and a J-beta primer mix. TCRdb processed the 5' RACE reads anew with MiXCR; each CDR3 protein has one entry. Of 1.5 million to 2 million distinct CDR3 sequences in the sample, roughly two fifths were seen once. Sequencing was carried out using blood. All receptors come from a human donor in good health.

There are a few counts of this clonotype. The chain recombines TRBV10-3 with TRBJ1-2, with 9 bases matching TRBD1. Germline loops: CDR1 ENHRY, CDR2 SYGVKD. Trimming removed 10 bases from V and 2 bases from J; junction bases left unmatched: 8. There are 14 residues in the CDR3. CDR3 protein: CATGAGQGNYGYTF. In DNA, the CDR3 is TGTGCCACCGGGGCGGGACAGGGAAACTATGGCTACACCTTC.

This clonotype was seen a few times. The chain joins TRBV7-9 to TRBJ2-7; D gene ambiguous. Per germline, CDR1 SEHNR and CDR2 FQNEAQ (reference sequence). Trimming removed 5 bases at V and 0 bases at J, with 8 bases between. The CDR3 contains 13 residues. In DNA, the CDR3 is TGTGCCAGCAGCCGTGAGGACTCCTACGAGCAGTACTTC. Protein product: CASSREDSYEQYF.

The V gene is TRBV9, the J gene TRBJ2-1; D gene unclear. The DNA matches TRBJ2-7 better at its end, which makes the J call doubtful. The CDR3 covers 16 residues. Germline values: CDR1 SGDLS, CDR2 YYNGEE. CDR3 bases: TGTGCCAGCAGCGTAGGACTGAAGAGTTCCTACAATGAGCAGTACTTC. Its protein is CASSVGLKSSYNEQYF.

This clonotype appeared a few times. This chain links TRBV4-2 with TRBJ1-1; D call uncertain. Germline V gene sequence: CDR1 LGHNA, CDR2 YNFKEQ. This CDR3 has 15 residues. Between the trimmed V and J ends, which lost 2 bases and 4 bases, there was a span of 14 bases. The chain's CDR3 is CASSQTGRWGTEAFF. The DNA of the CDR3 is TGTGCCAGCAGCCAAACGGGCAGGTGGGGCACTGAAGCTTTCTTT.

This chain connects TRBV20-1 to TRBJ1-1; D remains ambiguous. Germline V gene sequence: CDR1 DFQATT, CDR2 SNEGSKA (reference sequence). The CDR3 has 14 residues. V lost 5 bases to trimming and J lost 3 bases, with 16 bases between them. The CDR3 spells CSAGVWGTDTEAFF. CDR3 nucleotides: TGCAGTGCTGGGGTTTGGGGAACGGACACTGAAGCTTTCTTT.

This chain links TRBV5-1 with TRBJ2-3; the D call may be TRBD1 or TRBD2 (7 bases each). Germline-derived CDR1 and CDR2 are SGHRS and YFSETQ. V was pared by 2 bases and J by 4 bases, with 14 bases between. CDR3 size: 15 residues. This CDR3 is CASSFQGGRADTQYF. As DNA, the CDR3 is TGCGCCAGCAGCTTCCAGGGGGGGCGAGCAGATACGCAGTATTTT.

This sequence joins TRBV12-3 or TRBV12-4 and TRBJ2-1, with no clear D. Trimming pared 6 bases from V and 12 bases from J, leaving 12 bases between. The CDR3 is 11 residues long. The CDR3 DNA is TGTGCCAGCAGCTGGGAACTCACGCAGTTCTTC. Amino acid sequence: CASSWELTQFF.

V gene TRBV4-2 combines with J gene TRBJ1-4; D is undetermined. Germline assignment: CDR1 LGHNA and CDR2 YNFKEQ. V lost 1 base to trimming and J lost 5 bases, with 14 bases between them. The CDR3 extends over 16 amino acids. The CDR3 is CASSQGSGVENEKLFF. CDR3 DNA sequence: TGTGCCAGCAGCCAAGGATCCGGCGTTGAGAATGAAAAACTGTTTTTT.

Comment on this clonotype: One junction end does not reproduce the germline sequence, and a read error may be involved. The gene calls are TRBV5-1 and TRBJ2-5; D may be TRBD1 or TRBD2 (5 bases each). CDR1 is SGHRS and CDR2 is YFSETQ in the germline V gene. The CDR3 extends over 13 amino acids. CDR3 sequence (DNA): TGTGCCAGCAGCTTCGGGGCTGAAGAGACCCAGTACTTC. It codes for CASSFGAEETQYF. Supplemented by reference TRBV5-1 and TRBJ2-5, the full variable domain reads KAGVTQTPRYLIKTRGQQVTLSCSPISGHRSVSWYQQTPGQGLQFLFEYFSETQRNKGNFPGRFSGRQFSNSRSEMNVSTLELGDSALYLCASSFGAEETQYFGPGTRLLVL.

There are a few counts of this clonotype. V usage is TRBV29-1 and J usage is TRBJ2-4; 9 bases fit TRBD1. The germline CDR1 and CDR2 sequences are SQVTM and ANQGSEA. Unmatched junction bases numbered 17, after V lost 1 base and J lost 13 bases. This CDR3 region has 16 residues. The CDR3 loop reads CSVEGSWTGDNYGQYF. The CDR3 bases are TGCAGCGTTGAAGGGTCCTGGACAGGGGACAACTACGGGCAGTACTTC.

This clonotype was seen a few times. The chain has TRBV7-6 and TRBJ2-7, with D maybe TRBD2 (5 bases). This CDR3 is built from 16 residues. Germline CDR1 reads SGHVS; CDR2 reads FNYEAQ. V gave up 2 bases and J gave up 7 bases, with 21 bases separating them. CDR3 region: CASSLFVGGFGDEQYF. The CDR3 DNA sequence: TGTGCCAGCAGCTTATTCGTTGGCGGGTTCGGTGATGAGCAGTACTTC. Variable domain in full (rest from reference TRBV7-6 and TRBJ2-7): GAGVSQSPRYKVTKRGQDVALRCDPISGHVSLYWYRQALGQGPEFLTYFNYEAQQDKSGLPNDRFSAERPEGSISTLTIQRTEQRDSAMYRCASSLFVGGFGDEQYFGPGTRLTVT.

This clonotype was detected only a few times. J is TRBJ2-3 and V is TRBV5-1; D gene uncertain. Per germline, CDR1 SGHRS and CDR2 YFSETQ. V was trimmed by 6 bases and J by 3 bases, leaving 11 bases between them. This CDR3 region has 13 residues. The CDR3 loop reads CASMPTATDTQYF. The CDR3, as DNA: TGCGCCAGCATGCCGACGGCTACAGATACGCAGTATTTT.

This clonotype was seen only a few times. The J gene is TRBJ2-7, the V gene TRBV29-1, with TRBD1 as a possible D gene (5 bases). This CDR3 spans 15 amino acids. Trimming shortened V by 2 bases and J by 2 bases, and 16 bases separated the two germline ends. The germline CDR1 and CDR2 sequences are SQVTM and ANQGSEA. The CDR3 DNA sequence: TGCAGCGTTGAAACTTCCAGGGCCTCCACCTACGAGCAGTACTTC. Translated, it gives CSVETSRASTYEQYF.

The chain employs TRBV6-1 and TRBJ2-1; no firm D call. Trimming shortened V by 3 bases and J by 4 bases, and 10 bases separated the two germline ends. CDR3 length equals 14 residues. Germline V gene sequence: CDR1 MNHNS, CDR2 SASEGT. The CDR3 DNA is TGTGCCAGCAGTGAGTTACCCCAGTACAATGAGCAGTTCTTC. Translating it yields CASSELPQYNEQFF.

The chain couples TRBV7-8 to TRBJ2-1; the match to TRBD2 covers 8 bases. The junction had 9 bases not matched to a gene; V was cut back by 1 base and J by 4 bases. This CDR3 spans 17 amino acids. The germline V gene has CDR1 SGHVS and CDR2 FQNEAQ. The CDR3 DNA follows: TGTGCCAGCAGCTTAGTGGGAATAGCGGGGCAGTACAATGAGCAGTTCTTC. It yields the protein CASSLVGIAGQYNEQFF.

The gene calls are TRBV9 and TRBJ2-3; no clear D. Germline assignment: CDR1 SGDLS and CDR2 YYNGEE. The CDR3 covers 14 residues. Deletions cut 0 bases from V and 6 bases from J, with 11 bases between. Written as DNA, the CDR3 is TGTGCCAGCAGCGTAGGGGTCGTCCGTGATACGCAGTATTTT. Translating gives CASSVGVVRDTQYF.

This clonotype has only a few counts. The chain links TRBV12-5 to TRBJ1-2; 7 bases map to TRBD1. The CDR3 is made up of 14 amino acids. Trimming removed 3 bases from V and 10 bases from J; junction bases left unmatched: 11. Germline CDR1 LGHNT, CDR2 FRNRAP. The DNA of the CDR3 is TGTGCTAGTGGTTTCGGAGGGACAGTGGTTGTCTACACCTTC. Encoded protein: CASGFGGTVVVYTF.

This clonotype was seen just once. The chain has TRBV9 and TRBJ2-3, with 7 bases lining up with TRBD2. The CDR3 runs 15 residues. Losses at the gene ends were 0 bases for V and 3 bases for J; bases not matched to a gene: 4. In germline, CDR1 is SGDLS, CDR2 YYNGEE. CDR3 sequence: CASSVEGLTTDTQYF. The DNA for the CDR3 is TGTGCCAGCAGCGTAGAGGGACTAACAACAGATACGCAGTATTTT.